This T cell receptor beta chain was found in a study of CD8+ T cells in alopecia areata. Study observations and caveats: Only a single nonresponder existed, so baseline CD8+ expansion links stay unclear.

RNA was isolated and reverse transcribed to cDNA, the sequencing template. Only in-frame clones appear in the TCRdb table, and some are missing; sequencing was by immunoSEQ multiplex PCR. In the table there are approximately 200,000 clones, over 40% of which are singletons. The sample's treatment: oral pan-JAK inhibitor, 5-10 mg twice daily. Concerning this clone: As yet, its antigen is unknown.

The CDR3 is 14 residues long. From germline, CDR1 is GTSNPN and CDR2 SVGIG (reference sequence). Deletions cut 2 bases from V and 2 bases from J, with 12 bases between. Here the sequenced sample was CD4+ T cells sorted from blood, taken around week 37, from a patient treated with tofacitinib. The TCR comes from a human donor with alopecia areata. This chain joins TRBV30 and TRBJ1-1; D gene uncertain. In DNA form, the CDR3 reads TGTGCCTGGAGTATATCCGGAATCAACACTGAAGCTTTCTTT. This sequence encodes CAWSISGINTEAFF.